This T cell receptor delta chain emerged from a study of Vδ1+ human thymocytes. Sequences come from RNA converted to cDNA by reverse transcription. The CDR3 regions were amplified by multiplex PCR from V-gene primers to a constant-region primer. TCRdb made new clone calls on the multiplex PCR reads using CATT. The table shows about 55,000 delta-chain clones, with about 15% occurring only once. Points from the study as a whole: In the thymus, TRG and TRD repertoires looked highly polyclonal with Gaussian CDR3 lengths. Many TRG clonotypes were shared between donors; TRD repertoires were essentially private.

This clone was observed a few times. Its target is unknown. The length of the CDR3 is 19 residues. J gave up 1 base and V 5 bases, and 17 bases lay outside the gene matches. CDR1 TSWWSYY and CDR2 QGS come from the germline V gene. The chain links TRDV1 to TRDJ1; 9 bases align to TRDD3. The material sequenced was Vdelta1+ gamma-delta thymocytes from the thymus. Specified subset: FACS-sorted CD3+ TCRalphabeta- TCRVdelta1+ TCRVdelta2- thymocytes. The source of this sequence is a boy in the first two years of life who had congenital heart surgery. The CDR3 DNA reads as TGTGCTCTTGGGTCAACGCTTGATGCTGGGGGATCACCCACCGATAAACTCATCTTT. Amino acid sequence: CALGSTLDAGGSPTDKLIF.